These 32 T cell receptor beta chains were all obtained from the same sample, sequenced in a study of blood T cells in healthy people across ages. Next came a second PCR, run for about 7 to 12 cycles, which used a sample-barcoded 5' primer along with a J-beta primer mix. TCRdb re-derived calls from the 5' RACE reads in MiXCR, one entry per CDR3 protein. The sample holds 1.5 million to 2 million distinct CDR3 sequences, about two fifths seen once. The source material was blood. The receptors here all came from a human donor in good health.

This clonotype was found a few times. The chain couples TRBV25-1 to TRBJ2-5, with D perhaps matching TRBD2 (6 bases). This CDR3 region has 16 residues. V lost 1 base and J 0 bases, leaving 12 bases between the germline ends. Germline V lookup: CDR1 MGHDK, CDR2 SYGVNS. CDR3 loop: CASSEWAGRYQETQYF. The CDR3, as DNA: TGTGCCAGCAGTGAATGGGCGGGAAGGTACCAAGAGACCCAGTACTTC.

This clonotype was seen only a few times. The CDR3 sequence: CATKRSSTTDTQYF. CDR3 DNA: TGTGCCACCAAACGTTCATCCACCACAGATACGCAGTATTTT. The chain carries TRBV12-3 or TRBV12-4 and TRBJ2-3; D gene uncertain. This CDR3 region has 14 residues. Trimming removed 10 bases at V and 2 bases at J, with 16 bases between.

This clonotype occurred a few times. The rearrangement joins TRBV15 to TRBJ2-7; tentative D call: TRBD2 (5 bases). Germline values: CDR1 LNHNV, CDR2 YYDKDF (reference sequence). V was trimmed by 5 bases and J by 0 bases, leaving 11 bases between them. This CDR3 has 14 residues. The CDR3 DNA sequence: TGTGCCACCAGCCCCGGGATCCTCTCCTACGAGCAGTACTTC. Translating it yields CATSPGILSYEQYF.

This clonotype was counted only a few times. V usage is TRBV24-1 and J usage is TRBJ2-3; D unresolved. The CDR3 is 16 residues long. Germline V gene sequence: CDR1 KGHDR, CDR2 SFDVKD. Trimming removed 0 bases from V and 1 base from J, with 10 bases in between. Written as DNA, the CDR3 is TGTGCCACCAGTGATTTGCTACCGGAAGGCACAGATACGCAGTATTTT. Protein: CATSDLLPEGTDTQYF.

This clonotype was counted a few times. The CDR3 here is CASSSETRPYEQYF. The CDR3 DNA follows: TGTGCCAGCAGTTCCGAAACCAGACCCTACGAGCAGTACTTC. V and J are TRBV28 and TRBJ2-7; D remains unclear. Germline values: CDR1 MDHEN, CDR2 SYDVKM. The CDR3 is 14 amino acids. The germline V and J ends were trimmed by 4 bases and 2 bases, with 12 bases remaining between them.

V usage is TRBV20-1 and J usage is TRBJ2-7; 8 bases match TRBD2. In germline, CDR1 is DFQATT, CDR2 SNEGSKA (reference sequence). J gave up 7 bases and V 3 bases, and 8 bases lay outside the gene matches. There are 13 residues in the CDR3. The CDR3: CSASGGGVREQYF. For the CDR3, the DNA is TGCAGTGCTAGCGGGGGGGGTGTTCGGGAGCAGTACTTC.

The chain's CDR3 is CSARDLGGSETQYF. The CDR3 region has the DNA TGCAGTGCTAGAGATCTCGGGGGGTCAGAGACCCAGTACTTC. J is TRBJ2-5 and V is TRBV20-1, with 7 bases aligning to TRBD2. The CDR3 is made up of 14 amino acids. V trimming: 0 bases; J trimming: 4 bases; junction bases outside the gene matches: 5. Germline assignment: CDR1 DFQATT and CDR2 SNEGSKA (reference sequence).

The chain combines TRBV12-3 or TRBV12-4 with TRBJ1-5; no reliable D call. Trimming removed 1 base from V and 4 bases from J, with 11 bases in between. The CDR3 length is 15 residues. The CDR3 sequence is CASSLGRYTNQPQHF. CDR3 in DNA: TGTGCCAGCAGTTTAGGCAGATACACGAATCAGCCCCAGCATTTT.

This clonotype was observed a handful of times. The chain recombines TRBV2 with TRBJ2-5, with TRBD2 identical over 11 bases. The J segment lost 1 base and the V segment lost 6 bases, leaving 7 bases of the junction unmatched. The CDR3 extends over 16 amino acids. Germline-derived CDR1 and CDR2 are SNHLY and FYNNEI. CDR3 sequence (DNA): TGTGCCAGCAGCACTCTAGCGGGGGGCCCCCAAGAGACCCAGTACTTC. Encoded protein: CASSTLAGGPQETQYF.

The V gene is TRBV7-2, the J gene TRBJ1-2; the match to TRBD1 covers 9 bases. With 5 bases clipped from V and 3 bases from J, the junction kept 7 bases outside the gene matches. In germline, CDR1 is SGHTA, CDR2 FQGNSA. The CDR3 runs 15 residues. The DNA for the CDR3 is TGTGCCAGCAGCGCCTACCGGGACAGGGACTATGGCTACACCTTC. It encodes CASSAYRDRDYGYTF.

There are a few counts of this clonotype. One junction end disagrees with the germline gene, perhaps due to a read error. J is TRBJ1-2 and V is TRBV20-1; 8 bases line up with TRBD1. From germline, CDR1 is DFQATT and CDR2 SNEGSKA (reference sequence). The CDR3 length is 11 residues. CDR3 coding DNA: TGCAGTGCTACCAGGGGGCCTGGCAACACCTTC. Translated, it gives CSATRGPGNTF.

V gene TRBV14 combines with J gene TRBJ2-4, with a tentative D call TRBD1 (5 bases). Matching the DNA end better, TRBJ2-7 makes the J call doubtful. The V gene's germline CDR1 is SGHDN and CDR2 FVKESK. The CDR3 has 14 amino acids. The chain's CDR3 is CASSQRGRLHEQYF. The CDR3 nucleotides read TGTGCCAGCAGCCAAAGGGGCAGACTGCACGAGCAGTACTTC.

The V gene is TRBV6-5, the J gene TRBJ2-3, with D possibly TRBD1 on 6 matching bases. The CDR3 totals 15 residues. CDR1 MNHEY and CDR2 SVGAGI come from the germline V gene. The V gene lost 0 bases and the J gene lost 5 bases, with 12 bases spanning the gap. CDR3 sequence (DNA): TGTGCCAGCAGTTACTCGGAAGCAGGGGAAGATACGCAGTATTTT. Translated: CASSYSEAGEDTQYF.

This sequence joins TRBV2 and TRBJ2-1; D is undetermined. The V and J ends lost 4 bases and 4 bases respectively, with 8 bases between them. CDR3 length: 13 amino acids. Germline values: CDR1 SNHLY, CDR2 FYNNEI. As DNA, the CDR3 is TGTGCCAGCAGTGTGTTCGGGTACAATGAGCAGTTCTTC. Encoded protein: CASSVFGYNEQFF.

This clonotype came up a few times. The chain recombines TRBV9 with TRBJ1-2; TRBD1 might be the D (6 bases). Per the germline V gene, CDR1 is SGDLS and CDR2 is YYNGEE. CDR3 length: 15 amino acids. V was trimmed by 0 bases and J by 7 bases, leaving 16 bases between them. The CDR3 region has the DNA TGTGCCAGCAGCGTAGTCGAAGGGGGAGGGAGTGGCTACACCTTC. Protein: CASSVVEGGGSGYTF.

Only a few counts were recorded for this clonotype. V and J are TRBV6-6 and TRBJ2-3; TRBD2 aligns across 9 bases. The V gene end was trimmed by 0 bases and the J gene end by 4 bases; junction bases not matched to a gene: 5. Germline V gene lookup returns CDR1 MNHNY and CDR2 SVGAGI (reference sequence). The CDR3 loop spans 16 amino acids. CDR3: CASSYSAGGLADTQYF. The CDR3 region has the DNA TGTGCCAGCAGTTACTCCGCGGGGGGGCTGGCAGATACGCAGTATTTT.

CDR3 DNA sequence: TGTGCCAGCAGCCCAGGGCGCGCTCGGGGCTACACCTTC. This encodes CASSPGRARGYTF. The gene calls are TRBV12-3 or TRBV12-4 and TRBJ1-2; TRBD1 might be the D (5 bases). The CDR3 has 13 residues. The ends were cut back, 6 bases at V and 8 bases at J, with 16 bases in the middle.

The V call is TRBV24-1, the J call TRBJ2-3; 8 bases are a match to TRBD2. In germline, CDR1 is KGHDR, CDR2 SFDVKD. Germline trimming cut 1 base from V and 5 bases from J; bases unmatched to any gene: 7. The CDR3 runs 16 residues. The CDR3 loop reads CATSDFLTSVGDTQYF. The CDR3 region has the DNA TGTGCCACCAGTGATTTTCTGACTAGCGTTGGAGATACGCAGTATTTT.

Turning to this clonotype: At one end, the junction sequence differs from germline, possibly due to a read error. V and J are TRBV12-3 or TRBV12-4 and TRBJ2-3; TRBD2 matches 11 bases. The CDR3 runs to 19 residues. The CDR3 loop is CASSLAGAASGGRTDAQYF. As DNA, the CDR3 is TGTGCCAGCAGTTTAGCGGGTGCGGCTAGCGGGGGGCGCACAGATGCGCAGTATTTT.

The DNA of the CDR3 is TGTGCCAGCAGGGGTACCGGGACGGCGAACACTGAAGCTTTCTTT. Protein: CASRGTGTANTEAFF. The chain employs TRBV7-3 and TRBJ1-1; D is perhaps TRBD1 (5 bases). Per germline, CDR1 SGHTA and CDR2 FQGTGA. V lost 6 bases and J lost 1, with 15 bases in between. The CDR3 length is 15 residues.

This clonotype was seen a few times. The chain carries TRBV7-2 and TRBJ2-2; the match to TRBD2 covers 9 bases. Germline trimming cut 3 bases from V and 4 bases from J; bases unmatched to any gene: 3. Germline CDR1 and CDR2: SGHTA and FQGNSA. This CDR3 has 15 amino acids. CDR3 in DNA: TGTGCCAGCAGCTTTCAGCGGGGGGTCACCGGGGAGCTGTTTTTT. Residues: CASSFQRGVTGELFF.

The CDR3 nucleotides read TGTGCCAGCAGTTTAGGCGGGGGGCTCCTCTCCTACGAGCAGTACTTC. This translates into CASSLGGGLLSYEQYF. V and J are TRBV12-3 or TRBV12-4 and TRBJ2-7; 8 bases are a match to TRBD2. The CDR3 consists of 16 residues. V lost 1 base to trimming and J lost 0 bases; unmatched junction nucleotides: 5.

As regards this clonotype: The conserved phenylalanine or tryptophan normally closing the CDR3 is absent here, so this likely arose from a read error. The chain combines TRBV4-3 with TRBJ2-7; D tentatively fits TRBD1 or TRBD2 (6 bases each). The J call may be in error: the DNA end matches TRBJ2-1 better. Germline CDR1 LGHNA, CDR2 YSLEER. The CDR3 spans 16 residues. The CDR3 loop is CASSQDEGGAHNGQFL. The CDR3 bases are TGCGCCAGCAGCCAAGATGAGGGGGGTGCCCACAATGGGCAGTTCCTC.

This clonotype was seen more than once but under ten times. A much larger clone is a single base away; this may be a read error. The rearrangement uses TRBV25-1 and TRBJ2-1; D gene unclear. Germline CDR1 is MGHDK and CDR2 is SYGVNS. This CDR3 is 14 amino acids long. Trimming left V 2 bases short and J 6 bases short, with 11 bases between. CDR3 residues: CASSEQERSNEQFF. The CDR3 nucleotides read TGTGCCAGCAGTGAACAGGAACGTAGCAATGAGCAGTTCTTC.

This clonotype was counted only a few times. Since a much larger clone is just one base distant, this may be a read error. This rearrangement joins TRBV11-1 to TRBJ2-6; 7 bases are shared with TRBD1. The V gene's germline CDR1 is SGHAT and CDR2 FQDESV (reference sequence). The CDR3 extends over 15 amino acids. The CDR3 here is CAGSLVGGRANVLTF. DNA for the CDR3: TGTGCCGGCAGCTTAGTAGGGGGCAGGGCCAACGTCCTGACTTTC.

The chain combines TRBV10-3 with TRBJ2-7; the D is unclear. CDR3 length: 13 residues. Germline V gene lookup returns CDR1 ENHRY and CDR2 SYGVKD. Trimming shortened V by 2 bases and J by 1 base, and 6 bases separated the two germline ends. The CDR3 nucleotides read TGTGCCATCAGTGAGCGGAATTCCTACGAGCAGTACTTC. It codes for CAISERNSYEQYF.

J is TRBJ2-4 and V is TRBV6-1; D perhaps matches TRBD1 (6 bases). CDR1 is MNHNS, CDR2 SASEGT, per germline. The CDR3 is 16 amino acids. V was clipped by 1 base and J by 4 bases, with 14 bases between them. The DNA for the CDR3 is TGTGCCAGCAGTGAAGTCGACAGGCCGTGGAAAAACATTCAGTACTTC. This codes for CASSEVDRPWKNIQYF.

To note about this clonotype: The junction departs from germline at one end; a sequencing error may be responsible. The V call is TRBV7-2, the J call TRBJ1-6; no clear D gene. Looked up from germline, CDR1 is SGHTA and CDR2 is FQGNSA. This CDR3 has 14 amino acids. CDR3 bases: TGTGCCAGCATCTTAGACGGCTATAATTCACCCCTCCACTTT. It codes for CASILDGYNSPLHF.

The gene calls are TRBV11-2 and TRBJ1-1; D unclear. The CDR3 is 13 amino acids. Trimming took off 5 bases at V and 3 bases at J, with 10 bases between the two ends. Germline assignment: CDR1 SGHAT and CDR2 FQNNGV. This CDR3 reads CASSQDQYTEAFF. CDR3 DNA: TGTGCCAGCAGCCAAGATCAGTACACTGAAGCTTTCTTT. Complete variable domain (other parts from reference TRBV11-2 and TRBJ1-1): EAGVAQSPRYKIIEKRQSVAFWCNPISGHATLYWYQQILGQGPKLLIQFQNNGVVDDSQLPKDRFSAERLKGVDSTLKIQPAKLEDSAVYLCASSQDQYTEAFFGQGTRLTVV.

DNA of the CDR3: TGTGCCAGCAGCCTTATGTGGGGCGATAATTCACCCCTCCACTTT. Translation: CASSLMWGDNSPLHF. The chain employs TRBV2 and TRBJ1-6, with D possibly TRBD1 on 5 matching bases. V lost 6 bases and J 5 bases, leaving 14 bases between the germline ends. Looked up from germline, CDR1 is SNHLY and CDR2 is FYNNEI. This CDR3 has 15 residues.

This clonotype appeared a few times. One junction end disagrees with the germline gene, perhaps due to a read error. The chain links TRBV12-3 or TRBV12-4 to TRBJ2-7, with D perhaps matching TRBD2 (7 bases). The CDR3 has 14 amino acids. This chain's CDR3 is CACSLGGVAYEQYF. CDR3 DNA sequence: TGTGCCTGCAGTTTAGGGGGGGTCGCCTACGAGCAGTACTTC.

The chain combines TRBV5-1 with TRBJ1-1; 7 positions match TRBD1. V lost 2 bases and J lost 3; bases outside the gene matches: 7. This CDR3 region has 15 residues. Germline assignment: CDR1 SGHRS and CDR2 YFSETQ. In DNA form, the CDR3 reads TGCGCCAGCAGCTTATCAAAGGGGGCGGACACTGAAGCTTTCTTT. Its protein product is CASSLSKGADTEAFF.